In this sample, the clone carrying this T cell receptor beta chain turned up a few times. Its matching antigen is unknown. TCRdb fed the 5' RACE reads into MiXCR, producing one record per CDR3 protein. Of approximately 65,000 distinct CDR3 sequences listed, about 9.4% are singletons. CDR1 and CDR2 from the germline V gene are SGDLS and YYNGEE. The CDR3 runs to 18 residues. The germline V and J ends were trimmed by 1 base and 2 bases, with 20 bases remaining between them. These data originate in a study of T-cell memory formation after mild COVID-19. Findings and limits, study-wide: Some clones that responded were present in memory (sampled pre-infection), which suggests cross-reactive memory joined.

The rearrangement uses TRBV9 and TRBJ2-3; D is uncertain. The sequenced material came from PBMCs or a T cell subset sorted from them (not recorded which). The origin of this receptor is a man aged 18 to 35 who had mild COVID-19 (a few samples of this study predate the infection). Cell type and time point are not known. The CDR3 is CASSVNPLPAPTTDTQYF. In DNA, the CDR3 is TGTGCCAGCAGCGTAAACCCCCTGCCAGCCCCCACCACAGATACGCAGTATTTT.